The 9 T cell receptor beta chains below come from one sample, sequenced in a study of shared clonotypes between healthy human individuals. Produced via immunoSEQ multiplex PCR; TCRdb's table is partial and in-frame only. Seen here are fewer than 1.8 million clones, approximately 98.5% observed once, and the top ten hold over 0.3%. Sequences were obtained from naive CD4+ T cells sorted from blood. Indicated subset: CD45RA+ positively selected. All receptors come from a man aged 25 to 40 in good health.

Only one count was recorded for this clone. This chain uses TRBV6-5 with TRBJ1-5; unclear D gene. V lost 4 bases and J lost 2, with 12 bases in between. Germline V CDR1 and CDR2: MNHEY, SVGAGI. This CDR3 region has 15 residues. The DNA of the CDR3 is TGTGCCAGCAGTTCCCTGGGGTCGGGCAATCAGCCCCAGCATTTT. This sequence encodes CASSSLGSGNQPQHF.

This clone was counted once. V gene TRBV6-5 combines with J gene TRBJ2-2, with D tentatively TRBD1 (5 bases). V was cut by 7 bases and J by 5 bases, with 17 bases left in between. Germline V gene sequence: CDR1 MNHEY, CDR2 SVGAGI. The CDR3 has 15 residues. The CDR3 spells CASTESRGRTGELFF. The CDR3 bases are TGTGCCAGCACCGAGAGTAGGGGTAGGACCGGGGAGCTGTTTTTT.

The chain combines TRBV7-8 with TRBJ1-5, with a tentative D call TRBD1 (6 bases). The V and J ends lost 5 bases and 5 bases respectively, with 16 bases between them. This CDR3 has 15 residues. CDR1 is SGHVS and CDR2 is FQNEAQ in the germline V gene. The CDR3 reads CASSHRQARDQPQHF. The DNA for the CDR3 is TGTGCCAGCAGCCACAGACAGGCAAGAGATCAGCCCCAGCATTTT.

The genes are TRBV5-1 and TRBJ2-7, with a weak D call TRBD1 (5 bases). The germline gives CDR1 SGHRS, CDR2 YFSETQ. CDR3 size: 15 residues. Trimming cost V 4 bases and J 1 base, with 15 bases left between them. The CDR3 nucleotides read TGCGCCAGCAGCCCGACAGTACGCGGATCCTACGAGCAGTACTTC. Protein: CASSPTVRGSYEQYF.

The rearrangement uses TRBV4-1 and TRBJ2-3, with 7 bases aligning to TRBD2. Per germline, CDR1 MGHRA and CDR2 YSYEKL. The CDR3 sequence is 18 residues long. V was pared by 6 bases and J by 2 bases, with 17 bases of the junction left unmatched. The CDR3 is CASRPGVGGHSSTDTQYF. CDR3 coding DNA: TGCGCCAGCAGGCCCGGAGTGGGAGGGCATAGTTCCACAGATACGCAGTATTTT.

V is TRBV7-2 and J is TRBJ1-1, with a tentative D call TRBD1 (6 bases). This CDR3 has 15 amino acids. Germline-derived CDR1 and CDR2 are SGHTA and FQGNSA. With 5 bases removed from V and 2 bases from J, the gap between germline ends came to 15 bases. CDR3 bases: TGTGCCAGCAGCCCTCAGGGGCGACCAAACACTGAAGCTTTCTTT. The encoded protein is CASSPQGRPNTEAFF.

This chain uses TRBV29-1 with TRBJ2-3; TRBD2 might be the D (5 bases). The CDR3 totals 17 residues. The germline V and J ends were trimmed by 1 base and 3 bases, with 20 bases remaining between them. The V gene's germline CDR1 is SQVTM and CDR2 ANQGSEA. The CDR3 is CSVEGAPGKWRTDTQYF. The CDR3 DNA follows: TGCAGCGTTGAAGGGGCCCCCGGGAAATGGAGGACAGATACGCAGTATTTT.

This CDR3 is CASSTLGRGDNEQFF. CDR3 bases: TGTGCCAGCAGCACCCTCGGACGGGGGGACAATGAGCAGTTCTTC. V is TRBV7-9 and J is TRBJ2-1, with TRBD2 matching 7 bases. This CDR3 is 15 amino acids long. The V and J ends lost 5 bases and 5 bases, in that order; junction bases with no gene match: 9. Germline loops: CDR1 SEHNR, CDR2 FQNEAQ (reference sequence).

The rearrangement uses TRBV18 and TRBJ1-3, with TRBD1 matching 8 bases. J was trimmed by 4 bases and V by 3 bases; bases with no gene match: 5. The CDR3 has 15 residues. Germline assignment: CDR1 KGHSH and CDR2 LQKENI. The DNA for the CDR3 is TGTGCCAGCTCACCCTCGACAGGGGAGGGAAACACCATATATTTT. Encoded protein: CASSPSTGEGNTIYF.